The rows below give T cell receptor beta chains drawn from one sample of a study of PD-1 blockade in mismatch repair-deficient tumors. TCRdb's copy holds only in-frame clones and misses some; the assay was immunoSEQ multiplex PCR. In the table there are 85,000 to 130,000 clones, 82% of which are singletons. The material sequenced was peripheral blood, taken approximately 35 weeks after starting pembrolizumab. The receptor source for this set is an adult with mismatch repair-deficient cancer. CDR3s include the opening cysteine and the closing phenylalanine or tryptophan. Fields, in order: V gene, J gene, CDR3 protein.

V gene: TRBV5-1
J gene: TRBJ2-1
CDR3 protein: CASGAPLAGGKGNEQFF

V gene: TRBV5-1
J gene: TRBJ2-3
CDR3 protein: CASSLWASSMSTDTQYF

V gene: TRBV7-9
J gene: TRBJ2-1
CDR3 protein: CASSMGTSSGNEQFF

V gene: TRBV4-2
J gene: TRBJ2-6
CDR3 protein: CASSPRVSGANVLTF

V gene: TRBV6-5
J gene: TRBJ2-7
CDR3 protein: CASSGLALHEQYF

V gene: TRBV2
J gene: TRBJ2-7
CDR3 protein: CASSDLDRGYEQYF

V gene: TRBV4-2
J gene: TRBJ2-7
CDR3 protein: CASSPDPYSYEQYF

V gene: TRBV5-4
J gene: TRBJ1-1
CDR3 protein: CASSWTGFSANTEAFF

V gene: TRBV5-8
J gene: TRBJ1-5
CDR3 protein: CASSFSGGNQPQHF

V gene: TRBV6-1
J gene: TRBJ1-1
CDR3 protein: CASSGFRGTGLGGAEAFF

V gene: TRBV5-1
J gene: TRBJ1-2
CDR3 protein: CASSLALEGVSNGYTF

V gene: TRBV6-6
J gene: TRBJ1-4
CDR3 protein: CASSYRSGTNEKLFF

V gene: TRBV11-2
J gene: TRBJ2-5
CDR3 protein: CASSLNGGQETQYF

V gene: TRBV27
J gene: TRBJ2-1
CDR3 protein: CASSLDEKAHEQFF

V gene: TRBV2
J gene: TRBJ2-4
CDR3 protein: CASSSTAIAKNIQYF

V gene: TRBV10-3
J gene: TRBJ2-3
CDR3 protein: CAITSFGTDTQYF

V gene: TRBV6-5
J gene: TRBJ1-1
CDR3 protein: CASSYQGAMNTEAFF

V gene: TRBV4-2
J gene: TRBJ2-1
CDR3 protein: CASSPSPNNEQFF

V gene: TRBV18
J gene: TRBJ2-5
CDR3 protein: CASSPPGRSQETQYF

V gene: TRBV5-1
J gene: TRBJ2-1
CDR3 protein: CASSQVGGRANEQFF

V gene: TRBV5-1
J gene: TRBJ2-2
CDR3 protein: CASSFLNANTGELFF

V gene: TRBV10-1
J gene: TRBJ2-7
CDR3 protein: CASTHTLTYEQYF

V gene: TRBV4-2
J gene: TRBJ1-2
CDR3 protein: CASSQDQTNYGYTF

V gene: TRBV30
J gene: TRBJ2-7
CDR3 protein: CAWTVTSGSYEQYF

V gene: TRBV9
J gene: TRBJ2-3
CDR3 protein: CASSGRLTNADTQYF

V gene: TRBV29-1
J gene: TRBJ1-1
CDR3 protein: CSVVGQGPEAFF

V gene: TRBV7-2
J gene: TRBJ2-3
CDR3 protein: CASSLSPSGISTDTQYF

V gene: TRBV10-3
J gene: TRBJ2-5
CDR3 protein: CAISRGGGETQYF

V gene: TRBV9
J gene: TRBJ2-7
CDR3 protein: CASSVGPLADEQYF